The 2 T cell receptor beta chains listed next were all sequenced from one sample in a study of T-cell reconstitution after alpha-beta-depleted transplantation in children (dated by TCRdb to the mid-2010s). The intended sense of this specimen's treatment or condition label: allogeneic hematopoietic cell transplantation with graft depleted of TCRalphabeta T cells and CD19 B cells. Library construction relied on PCR. Data came from an Illumina HiSeq 2500. To normalize quantification of the TCRbeta repertoire, the TCR libraries were built with molecular barcoding that relied on unique molecular identifiers. The raw public reads went through TCRdb reprocessing: fastp at Q25, MiXCR clone calling, in-frame beta chains kept. Every entry covers one CDR3 protein and lists the most common genes and DNA from its rows. The sample table contains fewer than 150,000 distinct CDR3 sequences; only one count was recorded for roughly 23% of them. 10% of the sample is in the top ten clones.

The sample in question was PBMCs, mostly from graft donor cells, obtained 180 days after TCRalphabeta/CD19-depleted stem cell transplant. The receptors derive from a male patient between 2 and 15 years old who had a stem cell transplant for chronic granulomatous disease, so the T cells may come from the graft donor.

V gene TRBV12-3 or TRBV12-4 combines with J gene TRBJ2-7; D is undetermined. The CDR3 length is 14 residues. Trimming removed 7 bases from V and 5 bases from J, with 18 bases in between. CDR3 DNA: TGTGCCAGCACCCCCGTTGGGTTAGGGCACGAGCAGTACTTC. Translation gives CASTPVGLGHEQYF.

Only a few counts were recorded for this clonotype. The gene calls are TRBV4-3 and TRBJ1-6, with unresolved D. The V and J ends lost 1 base and 3 bases respectively, with 4 bases between them. This CDR3 spans 14 amino acids. The V gene's germline CDR1 is LGHNA and CDR2 YSLEER. CDR3 amino acids: CASSQGGYNSPLHF. The CDR3 nucleotides read TGCGCCAGCAGCCAAGGAGGCTATAATTCACCCCTCCACTTT.